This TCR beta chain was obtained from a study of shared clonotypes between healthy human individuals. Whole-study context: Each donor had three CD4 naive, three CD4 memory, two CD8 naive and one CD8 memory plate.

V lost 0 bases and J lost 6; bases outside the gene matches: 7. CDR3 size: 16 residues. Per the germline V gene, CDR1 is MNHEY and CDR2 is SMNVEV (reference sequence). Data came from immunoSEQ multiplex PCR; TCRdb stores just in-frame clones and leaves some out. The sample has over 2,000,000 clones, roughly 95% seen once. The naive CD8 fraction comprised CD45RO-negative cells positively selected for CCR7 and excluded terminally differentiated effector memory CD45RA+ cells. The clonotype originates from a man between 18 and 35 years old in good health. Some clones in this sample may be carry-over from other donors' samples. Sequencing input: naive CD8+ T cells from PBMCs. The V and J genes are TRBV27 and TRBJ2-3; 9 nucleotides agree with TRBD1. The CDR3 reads CASSLSRDRARDTQYF. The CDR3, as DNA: TGTGCCAGCAGTTTATCGCGGGACAGGGCCCGGGATACGCAGTATTTT.